Listed here are 23 T cell receptor beta chains from one sample, sequenced in a study of regulatory T cells in long-lasting Graves disease (dated by TCRdb to the early 2020s). Library method: multiplex PCR. Sequencing took place on an Illumina HiSeq 4000. iRepertoire HTBI primers and Arm-PCR amplification of CDR3 regions were used to construct TCR beta libraries. Using fastp trimming at Q25 and MiXCR clonotype assembly, TCRdb reanalyzed the public sequencing data and kept in-frame beta chains. Records with the same CDR3 protein are collapsed into one entry carrying the most frequent genes and DNA. In this sample the table shows approximately 400,000 distinct CDR3 sequences, 15% of which occur a single time. Approximately 16% of the sample is taken by the ten largest. The time point label here, explained by the study, means: newly diagnosed GD, antithyroid drugs for less than 3 months. RNA was extracted from PBMCs in TRIzol for both TCR sequencing and RNA sequencing.

The same data also contributed to another study, on T cells in Graves' hyperthyroidism and ophthalmopathy.

The sequencing used peripheral blood mononuclear cells (PBMCs), collected at new diagnosis, from a patient treated with antithyroid drugs. The source of these receptors is a woman in her twenties or thirties with Graves disease. Donor details come from another sample of the same person, matched by shared clones.

In its sample, this clonotype was seen many times. V gene TRBV3-1 combines with J gene TRBJ2-1; 12 bases match TRBD1. The CDR3 is 19 residues long. CDR1 LGHDT and CDR2 YNNKEL come from the germline V gene (reference sequence). V shed 4 bases and J 1 base; nucleotides not matched to a gene: 11. CDR3 sequence reads: CASSPRDRGQFRSYNEQFF. CDR3 DNA: TGTGCCAGCAGCCCCCGGGACAGGGGGCAGTTTAGGTCCTACAATGAGCAGTTCTTC.

This clonotype was seen a few times. V gene TRBV29-1 combines with J gene TRBJ2-1; D gene unclear. The germline V and J ends were trimmed by 5 bases and 13 bases, with 18 bases remaining between them. The CDR3 spans 12 residues. The germline gives CDR1 SQVTM, CDR2 ANQGSEA. CDR3 nucleotides: TGCAGCGTTCCTTCCCTCGCGTCTCAACAGTTCTTC. This sequence encodes CSVPSLASQQFF.

Remarks on this clonotype: A read error may be the cause here, since a much bigger clone is one base away. This rearrangement joins TRBV2 to TRBJ2-2, with 8 nucleotides matching TRBD1. Germline CDR1 SNHLY, CDR2 FYNNEI. This CDR3 spans 14 amino acids. Losses at the gene ends were 7 bases for V and 3 bases for J; bases not matched to a gene: 4. The CDR3 loop reads CASTPDRDTGELFF. CDR3 coding DNA: TGTGCCAGCACCCCGGACAGGGACACCGGGGAGCTGTTTTTT.

This clonotype came up many times. The V call is TRBV20-1, the J call TRBJ2-1; 7 positions agree with TRBD2. Germline V gene data show CDR1 as DFQATT and CDR2 as SNEGSKA (reference sequence). The CDR3 extends over 14 amino acids. The V segment lost 6 bases and the J segment 0 bases; nucleotides outside the gene matches: 5. DNA for the CDR3: TGCAGTGCCTGGGGCGGGAGCTCCTACAATGAGCAGTTCTTC. This codes for CSAWGGSSYNEQFF.

The rearrangement uses TRBV20-1 and TRBJ2-7; D is possibly TRBD1 or TRBD2 (5 bases each). Between the trimmed V and J ends, which lost 5 bases and 2 bases, there was a span of 13 bases. The germline V gene has CDR1 DFQATT and CDR2 SNEGSKA (reference sequence). The CDR3 length is 13 residues. The CDR3 DNA reads as TGCAGTGCTCAGGGAGAGGGACCCTACGAGCAGTACTTC. It yields the protein CSAQGEGPYEQYF.

This clonotype was counted ten times or more. This rearrangement joins TRBV3-1 to TRBJ2-7, with D possibly matching TRBD1 (7 bases). Trimming took off 8 bases at V and 1 base at J, with 12 bases between the two ends. Per germline, CDR1 LGHDT and CDR2 YNNKEL (reference sequence). This CDR3 has 13 residues. This CDR3 is CASSQGTSYEQYF. CDR3 DNA sequence: TGTGCCAGCTCACAGGGGACTTCCTACGAGCAGTACTTC.

As concerns this clonotype: A much larger clone lies one base from this, so it may be a read error. The chain combines TRBV12-3 or TRBV12-4 with TRBJ2-7; 9 bases are a match to TRBD2. The CDR3 consists of 17 residues. V shed 8 bases and J 3 bases; nucleotides not matched to a gene: 17. The CDR3 DNA reads as TGTGCCAGCGGCGCGACTGCGGGACTAGCTGGGATCTACGAGCAGTACTTC. Encoded protein: CASGATAGLAGIYEQYF.

This clonotype was seen a handful of times. An end of the junction does not agree with germline; a read error may underlie this. V and J are TRBV4-1 and TRBJ2-3; 10 bases fit TRBD2. CDR1 MGHRA and CDR2 YSYEKL come from the germline V gene. This CDR3 has 17 residues. The CDR3 region is CASSPGLAFSGADTQYF. In DNA form, the CDR3 reads TGTGCCAGCAGCCCGGGACTAGCGTTCTCGGGGGCAGATACGCAGTATTTT.

A few counts support this clonotype. The J gene is TRBJ1-1, the V gene TRBV30; D call uncertain. This CDR3 contains 16 residues. Deletions cut 2 bases from V and 0 bases from J, with 16 bases between. CDR1 is GTSNPN, CDR2 SVGIG, per germline (reference sequence). This CDR3 is CAWSRPWGLMNTEAFF. In nucleotides, the CDR3 is TGTGCCTGGAGTAGGCCCTGGGGATTGATGAACACTGAAGCTTTCTTT.

This clonotype was detected ten times or more. The chain recombines TRBV2 with TRBJ1-6; D may be TRBD1 (6 bases). CDR3 length equals 14 residues. CDR1 and CDR2 from the germline V gene are SNHLY and FYNNEI. V shed 9 bases and J shed 9 bases, with 18 bases lying between them. The CDR3 region has the DNA TGTGCCAGTAATTCACAGGGTATTGGTTCACCCCTCCACTTT. Translated, it gives CASNSQGIGSPLHF. Based on the CDR3 plus reference TRBV2 and TRBJ1-6, the full variable domain is EPEVTQTPSHQVTQMGQEVILRCVPISNHLYFYWYRQILGQKVEFLVSFYNNEISEKSEIFDDQFSVERPDGSNFTLKIRSTKLEDSAMYFCASNSQGIGSPLHFGNGTRLTVT.

The chain carries TRBV7-9 and TRBJ2-5, with D perhaps matching TRBD1 (6 bases). The CDR3 covers 13 residues. Trimming removed 6 bases at V and 4 bases at J, with 12 bases between. Per the germline V gene, CDR1 is SEHNR and CDR2 is FQNEAQ (reference sequence). CDR3 sequence reads: CASRSRTVETQYF. CDR3 nucleotides: TGTGCCAGCAGATCCAGGACAGTAGAGACCCAGTACTTC. The variable domain in full, with the rest retrieved from reference TRBV7-9 and TRBJ2-5, is DTGVSQNPRHKITKRGQNVTFRCDPISEHNRLYWYRQTLGQGPEFLTYFQNEAQLEKSRLLSDRFSAERPKGSFSTLEIQRTEQGDSAMYLCASRSRTVETQYFGPGTRLLVL.

The chain carries TRBV6-2 or TRBV6-3 and TRBJ2-1; TRBD1 aligns across 9 bases. Germline lookup yields CDR1 MNHEY and CDR2 SVGEGT. V lost 5 bases to trimming and J lost 9 bases; unmatched junction nucleotides: 17. The CDR3 loop spans 17 amino acids. The CDR3 nucleotides are TGTGCCAGCAGTGAAGCGTCGGTACAGGGGGCCTTCGGTGAGCAGTTCTTC. Its translation: CASSEASVQGAFGEQFF.

This clonotype has a handful of counts. The chain uses TRBV10-1 and TRBJ2-7; D call uncertain. Between the trimmed V and J ends, which lost 0 bases and 6 bases, there was a span of 9 bases. Germline V gene sequence: CDR1 WNHNN, CDR2 SYGVQD (reference sequence). The CDR3 loop spans 13 amino acids. CDR3 protein: CASSESELAEQYF. DNA of the CDR3: TGCGCCAGCAGTGAGTCGGAGTTGGCCGAGCAGTACTTC.

The sample holds one count of this clonotype. The rearrangement joins TRBV12-3 or TRBV12-4 to TRBJ2-5, with unresolved D. The CDR3 contains 14 residues. Trimming shortened V by 3 bases and J by 1 base, and 9 bases separated the two germline ends. The CDR3 here is CASSFTSAQETQYF. The CDR3 region has the DNA TGTGCCAGCAGTTTCACAAGCGCCCAAGAGACCCAGTACTTC.

This clonotype occurred many times. The chain uses TRBV24-1 and TRBJ1-5; perhaps TRBD1 as D (6 bases). CDR1 and CDR2 (germline): KGHDR, SFDVKD. The length of the CDR3 is 15 residues. V lost 3 bases and J 7 bases, leaving 15 bases between the germline ends. The CDR3 DNA follows: TGTGCCACCAGTGATGGGACAACAGGGAAACAGCCCCAGCATTTT. Its translation: CATSDGTTGKQPQHF.

This clonotype was picked up many times. The rearrangement links TRBV30 to TRBJ1-5; unclear D gene. Germline-derived CDR1 and CDR2 are GTSNPN and SVGIG (reference sequence). V lost 0 bases to trimming and J lost 0 bases, with 6 bases between them. This CDR3 region has 14 residues. The CDR3 loop is CAWSVGNSNQPQHF. CDR3 nucleotides: TGTGCCTGGAGTGTGGGTAATAGCAATCAGCCCCAGCATTTT.

This clonotype was counted a few times. The genes are TRBV18 and TRBJ1-6; TRBD1 agrees at 10 bases. The ends lost 3 bases at V and 7 bases at J; junction bases unmatched: 3. CDR1 and CDR2 from the germline V gene are KGHSH and LQKENI. The CDR3 length is 15 residues. The CDR3 loop reads CASSPRQGANSPLHF. The CDR3 coding sequence is TGTGCCAGCTCACCCAGACAGGGGGCCAATTCACCCCTCCACTTT.

A word on this clonotype: A read error is likely, as this CDR3 ends without the conserved phenylalanine or tryptophan. The chain recombines TRBV11-2 with TRBJ2-3; perhaps TRBD1 as D (7 bases). CDR1 is SGHAT, CDR2 FQNNGV, per germline. Trimming left V 4 bases short and J 5 bases short, with 16 bases between. The CDR3 has 15 residues. The CDR3 is CASSSWQGGEDTQYL. The CDR3 nucleotides are TGTGCCAGCAGCTCCTGGCAGGGGGGAGAAGATACGCAGTATTTG.

This clonotype was counted at least ten times. The chain combines TRBV7-9 with TRBJ1-5; 7 bases are shared with TRBD1. The CDR3 extends over 13 amino acids. V shed 2 bases, J shed 6 bases, and the junction held 1 base outside the gene matches. Germline CDR1 SEHNR, CDR2 FQNEAQ (reference sequence). CDR3 nucleotide sequence: TGTGCCAGCAGCTTAACAGGGGCTCAGCCCCAGCATTTT. It yields the protein CASSLTGAQPQHF.

This clonotype was seen at least ten times. This chain links TRBV28 with TRBJ2-5; perhaps TRBD2 as D (5 bases). The length of the CDR3 is 17 residues. Trimming removed 6 bases at V and 0 bases at J, with 20 bases between. The germline gives CDR1 MDHEN, CDR2 SYDVKM. Here the CDR3 DNA reads TGTGCCAGCAGACCCCCCCCCGGCGGGCCGAACCAAGAGACCCAGTACTTC. Translation gives CASRPPPGGPNQETQYF.

This chain joins TRBV27 and TRBJ2-7; D not resolved. Between the trimmed V and J ends, which lost 2 bases and 6 bases, there was a span of 14 bases. The CDR3 spans 14 residues. Germline-derived CDR1 and CDR2 are MNHEY and SMNVEV (reference sequence). CDR3 sequence: CASSLVLGPREQYF. The CDR3 coding sequence is TGTGCCAGCAGTTTAGTTCTAGGTCCACGCGAGCAGTACTTC.

This clonotype appeared a few times. This chain links TRBV10-3 with TRBJ1-1; no definite D call. Trimming took 4 bases from V and 0 from J, leaving 3 bases between them. CDR3 size: 12 residues. The germline V gene has CDR1 ENHRY and CDR2 SYGVKD. The CDR3 here is CAISGLNTEAFF. CDR3 DNA sequence: TGTGCCATCAGTGGTCTGAACACTGAAGCTTTCTTT.

This chain links TRBV6-5 with TRBJ2-1; 13 nucleotides agree with TRBD2. Germline trimming cut 0 bases from V and 3 bases from J; bases unmatched to any gene: 2. CDR3 length: 17 amino acids. CDR1 and CDR2 from the germline V gene are MNHEY and SVGAGI. The CDR3: CASSYSGTSGIYNEQFF. In nucleotides, the CDR3 is TGTGCCAGCAGTTACTCGGGGACTAGCGGGATCTACAATGAGCAGTTCTTC.